This TCR beta chain emerged from a study of blood T cells in healthy people across ages. Study-level points and caveats: The lack of PBMC sorting stopped any conclusive naive versus antigen-experienced comparison. A strong correlation was found between TCR beta diversity and the percentage of naive T cells.

As regards this clonotype: Antigen: not known.

A second PCR, run for roughly 7 to 11 cycles, used a sample-barcoded 5' primer plus a J-beta primer mix. One entry per CDR3 protein results from TCRdb running MiXCR on the 5' RACE reads. The sample contains around 1,500,000 distinct CDR3 sequences, roughly 45% of which appear only once. Germline CDR1 SEHNR, CDR2 FQNEAQ (reference sequence). Trimming took 8 bases from V and 5 from J, leaving 18 bases between them. This CDR3 is 14 amino acids long. The clonotype was recovered from a young woman in good health. The chain uses TRBV7-9 and TRBJ1-1, with D maybe TRBD1 (6 bases). The material sequenced was blood. The CDR3: CASQTDSRRTEAFF. CDR3 coding DNA: TGTGCCAGCCAGACGGACAGTCGAAGGACTGAAGCTTTCTTT.